Below are 18 T cell receptor beta chains sequenced from a single sample in a study of T cell responses to AZD1222 COVID-19 vaccine. The table came from immunoSEQ multiplex PCR; TCRdb's copy has only in-frame clones and leaves some out. The repertoire holds 140,000 to 150,000 clones, 93% seen once, with 9.1% in the top ten. This specimen consisted of peripheral blood, obtained on day 0 of AZD1222 vaccination. These receptors were taken from an adult in good health.

This chain uses TRBV15 with TRBJ2-1; D gene uncertain. In germline, CDR1 is LNHNV, CDR2 YYDKDF (reference sequence). Trimming removed 0 bases from V and 2 bases from J, with 11 bases in between. This CDR3 has 16 amino acids. The CDR3 DNA reads TGTGCCACCAGCAGAGATGCCGGGCCCACCTACAATGAGCAGTTCTTC. As protein: CATSRDAGPTYNEQFF.

The chain couples TRBV12-3 or TRBV12-4 to TRBJ1-2; D not resolved. V gave up 0 bases and J gave up 6 bases, with 5 bases separating them. This CDR3 is built from 12 residues. The CDR3 region has the DNA TGTGCCAGCAGTTTAGCGGTCCATGGCTACACCTTC. This translates into CASSLAVHGYTF.

V and J are TRBV5-5 and TRBJ1-3; D remains unclear. With 0 bases removed from V and 3 bases from J, the gap between germline ends came to 4 bases. CDR1 SGHKS and CDR2 YYEKEE come from the germline V gene (reference sequence). This CDR3 has 13 residues. CDR3 sequence (DNA): TGTGCCAGCAGCTTGGGGGTTGGAAACACCATATATTTT. It translates to CASSLGVGNTIYF.

The chain uses TRBV29-1 and TRBJ2-7; D gene ambiguous. Germline CDR1 SQVTM, CDR2 ANQGSEA. This CDR3 has 13 residues. V was shortened by 4 bases and J by 6 bases, with 16 bases between the two germline ends. This chain's CDR3 is CSVASGFEGEQYF. The CDR3, as DNA: TGCAGCGTTGCATCTGGGTTTGAAGGCGAGCAGTACTTC.

The chain carries TRBV4-2 and TRBJ2-7; D perhaps matches TRBD2 (6 bases). The length of the CDR3 is 14 residues. Germline values: CDR1 LGHNA, CDR2 YNFKEQ. V was clipped by 0 bases and J by 3 bases, with 9 bases between them. CDR3 in amino acids: CASSQDGGSYEQYF. CDR3 sequence (DNA): TGTGCCAGCAGCCAAGATGGAGGGAGCTACGAGCAGTACTTC.

The V and J genes are TRBV4-1 and TRBJ1-6; D ambiguous. Trimming cost V 4 bases and J 1 base, with 8 bases left between them. The CDR3 loop spans 15 amino acids. From germline, CDR1 is MGHRA and CDR2 YSYEKL. CDR3 DNA sequence: TGCGCCAGCAGCCTACGTCCGTCCTATAATTCACCCCTCCACTTT. This codes for CASSLRPSYNSPLHF.

The J gene is TRBJ1-4, the V gene TRBV20-1; D is unresolved. The CDR3 spans 17 residues. Trimming shortened V by 3 bases and J by 10 bases, and 27 bases separated the two germline ends. Germline CDR1 is DFQATT and CDR2 is SNEGSKA (reference sequence). This CDR3 is CSASDPLTRAKRGKLFF. The CDR3 nucleotides are TGCAGTGCTAGTGACCCCCTTACGAGGGCAAAACGGGGAAAACTGTTTTTT.

The chain recombines TRBV6-5 with TRBJ2-3; possible D gene TRBD2, 6 bases. CDR1 and CDR2 from the germline V gene are MNHEY and SVGAGI. The CDR3 length is 13 residues. V lost 8 bases to trimming and J lost 2 bases, with 11 bases between them. CDR3 region: CASRDFNTDTQYF. The CDR3 DNA reads as TGTGCCAGCCGGGACTTCAACACAGATACGCAGTATTTT.

The CDR3 loop is CASSAQGKGGYTF. DNA of the CDR3: TGTGCCAGCAGCGCCCAGGGGAAGGGTGGCTACACCTTC. J is TRBJ1-2 and V is TRBV9, with D possibly being TRBD1 (6 bases). This CDR3 is 13 amino acids long. Trimming stripped 3 bases from V and 7 bases from J, with 13 bases between. Germline assignment: CDR1 SGDLS and CDR2 YYNGEE.

The chain is built from TRBV18 and TRBJ1-2; 7 bases match TRBD1. Germline values: CDR1 KGHSH, CDR2 LQKENI. V dropped 3 bases and J dropped 2; count of bases not matched to a gene: 3. The CDR3 consists of 14 residues. The CDR3 nucleotides read TGTGCCAGCTCACCGGACAGGCAAAACTATGGCTACACCTTC. It encodes CASSPDRQNYGYTF.

This clone was recorded only once. The chain combines TRBV10-3 with TRBJ2-1; no reliable D call. This CDR3 is built from 11 residues. The ends were cut back, 8 bases at V and 6 bases at J, with 8 bases in the middle. Per germline, CDR1 ENHRY and CDR2 SYGVKD. The CDR3 coding sequence is TGTGCCATCGAGGCCCGCAATGAGCAGTTCTTC. It specifies CAIEARNEQFF.

V usage is TRBV25-1 and J usage is TRBJ1-4, with a weak D call TRBD1 (5 bases). Germline V gene sequence: CDR1 MGHDK, CDR2 SYGVNS. The CDR3 spans 17 residues. V lost 1 base and J lost 6, with 18 bases in between. As DNA, the CDR3 is TGTGCCAGCAGTGAATCGGGCAGGGATGGTGGCCATGAAAAACTGTTTTTT. Residues: CASSESGRDGGHEKLFF. Full variable domain (missing parts from reference TRBV25-1 and TRBJ1-4): EADIYQTPRYLVIGTGKKITLECSQTMGHDKMYWYQQDPGMELHLIHYSYGVNSTEKGDLSSESTVSRIRTEHFPLTLESARPSHTSQYLCASSESGRDGGHEKLFFGSGTQLSVL.

V usage is TRBV27 and J usage is TRBJ1-2; no definite D call. The V and J ends lost 4 bases and 0 bases respectively, with 12 bases between them. The CDR3 has 15 residues. From germline, CDR1 is MNHEY and CDR2 SMNVEV (reference sequence). CDR3 nucleotides: TGTGCCAGCAGTTCCACGGGGTGGCCTAACTATGGCTACACCTTC. Residues: CASSSTGWPNYGYTF.

This sequence joins TRBV18 and TRBJ1-1; a weak D match, TRBD1 (5 bases). From germline, CDR1 is KGHSH and CDR2 LQKENI. CDR3 length: 14 amino acids. The V end was cut by 1 base, the J end by 4 bases, with 10 bases between. The CDR3 bases are TGTGCCAGCTCACCACGCGGGGCTTCCACTGAAGCTTTCTTT. Amino acid sequence: CASSPRGASTEAFF.

The chain joins TRBV10-3 to TRBJ1-1, with unresolved D. V lost 5 bases, J lost 1 base, and 8 bases lay in between. The CDR3 length is 13 residues. Germline V gene sequence: CDR1 ENHRY, CDR2 SYGVKD. CDR3 in amino acids: CAISFRPNTEAFF. CDR3 in DNA: TGTGCCATCAGTTTCAGGCCGAACACTGAAGCTTTCTTT.

As to this clone: Other DNA sequences from this sample encode an identical CDR3 as well. The V gene is TRBV5-4, the J gene TRBJ2-1; D is perhaps TRBD2 (6 bases). CDR1 and CDR2 from the germline V gene are SGHNT and YYREEE (reference sequence). This CDR3 comprises 14 residues. The V and J ends lost 4 bases and 4 bases respectively, with 12 bases between them. CDR3 coding DNA: TGTGCCAGCAGCCCCGAAGCGGGTTACAATGAGCAGTTCTTC. Translation: CASSPEAGYNEQFF.

V is TRBV18 and J is TRBJ2-5, with D possibly being TRBD1 (5 bases). Trimming removed 5 bases at V and 5 bases at J, with 18 bases between. The CDR3 has 15 residues. Germline-derived CDR1 and CDR2 are KGHSH and LQKENI. CDR3 protein: CASSEVQGILETQYF. CDR3 DNA: TGTGCCAGCTCAGAGGTTCAGGGCATATTGGAGACCCAGTACTTC.

The rearrangement joins TRBV5-4 to TRBJ1-1, with D possibly being TRBD1 (5 bases). Trimming took off 5 bases at V and 3 bases at J, with 11 bases between the two ends. The CDR3 spans 13 residues. Germline CDR1 reads SGHNT; CDR2 reads YYREEE (reference sequence). In DNA form, the CDR3 reads TGTGCCAGCAGTCCCGCGGGGCACACTGAAGCTTTCTTT. Its protein is CASSPAGHTEAFF. Full variable domain (missing parts from reference TRBV5-4 and TRBJ1-1): ETGVTQSPTHLIKTRGQQVTLRCSSQSGHNTVSWYQQALGQGPQFIFQYYREEENGRGNFPPRFSGLQFPNYSSELNVNALELDDSALYLCASSPAGHTEAFFGQGTRLTVV.